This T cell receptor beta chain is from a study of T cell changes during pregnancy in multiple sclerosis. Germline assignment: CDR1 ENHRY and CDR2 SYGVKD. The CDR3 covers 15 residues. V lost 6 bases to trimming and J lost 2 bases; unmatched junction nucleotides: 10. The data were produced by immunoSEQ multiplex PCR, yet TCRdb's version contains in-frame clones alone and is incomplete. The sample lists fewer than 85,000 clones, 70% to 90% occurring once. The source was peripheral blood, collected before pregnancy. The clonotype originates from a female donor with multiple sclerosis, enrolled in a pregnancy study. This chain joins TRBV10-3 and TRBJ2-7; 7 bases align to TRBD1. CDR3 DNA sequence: TGTGCCATCAGAGACGGGACAGAACCTCCCTACGAGCAGTACTTC. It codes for CAIRDGTEPPYEQYF.